The sequence of this TCR beta chain was determined in a study of blood T cells in healthy people across ages. Whole-study context: Every two T cells gave about one barcoded beta molecule via template switching.

A sample-barcoded 5' primer and a J-beta primer mix were used in a second PCR of about 6 to 12 cycles. MiXCR, run by TCRdb on the 5' RACE reads, gives a single entry per CDR3 protein. This sample has more than 1,400,000 distinct CDR3 sequences, with 35% to 45% found just once. The draw of peripheral blood yielded ten milliliters from each donor. Study-level results: Roughly linearly, TCR beta diversity per million T cells fell as age increased. The study found more naive CD4+ cells and higher diversity in long-lived than aged donors.

On this clonotype: Its antigen is not known.

The TCR comes from a woman under 30 in good health. Sequences were obtained from blood.

In DNA form, the CDR3 reads TGTGCCAGCACCCCTACGGTAGGATACAATGAGCAGTTCTTC. Amino acids: CASTPTVGYNEQFF. The chain is built from TRBV6-2 or TRBV6-3 and TRBJ2-1; D gene ambiguous. Trimming shortened V by 7 bases and J by 4 bases, and 14 bases separated the two germline ends. This CDR3 is built from 14 residues. The germline V gene encodes CDR1 MNHEY and CDR2 SVGEGT.